The 24 T cell receptor beta chains below were found in one sample sequenced in a study of blood T cells in healthy people across ages. Primed by a sample-barcoded 5' primer and a J-beta primer mix, a second PCR proceeded for roughly 6 to 12 cycles. TCRdb fed the 5' RACE reads into MiXCR, producing one record per CDR3 protein. The table lists roughly 800,000 distinct CDR3 sequences, 20% to 30% of them singletons. These data also featured in a second study, about T cells of mothers and their children.

Sequencing was carried out using blood. The receptor source for this set is a boy aged 5 to 17 in good health.

This clonotype showed up just a few times. The genes are TRBV28 and TRBJ2-4; D remains unclear. This CDR3 spans 16 amino acids. V lost 3 bases, J lost 1 base, and 13 bases lay in between. Germline V CDR1 and CDR2: MDHEN, SYDVKM. The DNA for the CDR3 is TGTGCCAGCAGTTTTAAGGCAGGTCAGGCCAAAAACATTCAGTACTTC. Amino acids: CASSFKAGQAKNIQYF.

The V and J genes are TRBV5-1 and TRBJ1-2; a weak D match, TRBD1 (6 bases). Germline V gene sequence: CDR1 SGHRS, CDR2 YFSETQ. The CDR3 consists of 15 residues. V was pared by 4 bases and J by 2 bases, with 15 bases between. The CDR3 DNA follows: TGCGCCAGCAGCCTAGGACAGCCCTTAAACTATGGCTACACCTTC. Amino acids: CASSLGQPLNYGYTF.

This clonotype turned up a few times. The rearrangement links TRBV12-3 or TRBV12-4 to TRBJ2-5, with D unresolved. TRBJ2-7 explains the end of the DNA better; the J call may be wrong. This CDR3 region has 11 residues. The CDR3 region is CASSALSEQYF. The CDR3 nucleotides are TGTGCCAGCAGCGCCCTCAGCGAGCAGTACTTC.

The J gene is TRBJ2-1, the V gene TRBV20-1, with 9 bases identical to TRBD2. Germline values: CDR1 DFQATT, CDR2 SNEGSKA (reference sequence). The CDR3 extends over 14 amino acids. The V gene end was trimmed by 3 bases and the J gene end by 7 bases; junction bases not matched to a gene: 7. CDR3 nucleotides: TGCAGTGCTAGCAGGAGCGGGAGGAGAAATGAGCAGTTCTTC. Protein sequence: CSASRSGRRNEQFF.

The sample holds many counts of this clonotype. The chain employs TRBV20-1 and TRBJ1-4; D is undetermined. This CDR3 has 13 residues. The germline V gene encodes CDR1 DFQATT and CDR2 SNEGSKA (reference sequence). V dropped 3 bases and J dropped 6 bases, with 11 bases sitting between them. CDR3 amino acids: CSARDRRDEKLFF. The DNA for the CDR3 is TGCAGTGCTAGGGATAGAAGGGATGAAAAACTGTTTTTT.

The V call is TRBV5-4, the J call TRBJ1-2; D might be TRBD1 (6 bases). This CDR3 has 15 amino acids. Germline V gives CDR1 SGHNT, CDR2 YYREEE (reference sequence). V lost 4 bases, J lost 4 bases, and 17 bases lay in between. The CDR3 DNA sequence: TGTGCCAGCAGCATTAAGGGGGACTCGATCTATGGCTACACCTTC. It codes for CASSIKGDSIYGYTF. The complete variable domain, with remaining parts taken from reference TRBV5-4 and TRBJ1-2, reads ETGVTQSPTHLIKTRGQQVTLRCSSQSGHNTVSWYQQALGQGPQFIFQYYREEENGRGNFPPRFSGLQFPNYSSELNVNALELDDSALYLCASSIKGDSIYGYTFGSGTRLTVV.

This clonotype appeared a few times. The chain uses TRBV7-8 and TRBJ2-5; D tentatively fits TRBD1 or TRBD2 (5 bases each). The end of the DNA fits TRBJ2-1 better, so the J call may be wrong. Germline CDR1 is SGHVS and CDR2 is FQNEAQ. CDR3 length equals 14 residues. The CDR3 DNA is TGTGCCAGCAGCTCCGTAAAGGTGGGGACGGAGCAGTTCTTC. This sequence encodes CASSSVKVGTEQFF.

This clonotype occurred a few times. The rearrangement joins TRBV5-6 to TRBJ2-1; D unclear. CDR1 and CDR2 from the germline V gene are SGHDT and YYEEEE. The CDR3 spans 13 residues. The ends were cut back, 1 base at V and 4 bases at J, with 6 bases in the middle. The CDR3 coding sequence is TGTGCCAGCAGCTTGCCAGTTTACAATGAGCAGTTCTTC. It codes for CASSLPVYNEQFF.

The CDR3 loop is CASSQDDGRGQGMRMNTEAFF. The CDR3 coding sequence is TGTGCCAGCAGCCAAGATGACGGCAGGGGGCAAGGGATGAGAATGAACACTGAAGCTTTCTTT. The chain joins TRBV4-2 to TRBJ1-1, with 8 bases lining up with TRBD1. This CDR3 is 21 amino acids long. J was trimmed by 0 bases and V by 0 bases; bases with no gene match: 18. Germline V CDR1 and CDR2: LGHNA, YNFKEQ.

This clonotype was counted a few times. The chain uses TRBV6-5 and TRBJ2-1; 8 nucleotides align to TRBD2. With V trimmed by 0 bases and J by 10 bases, 14 bases remained unmatched. The CDR3 loop spans 17 amino acids. In germline, CDR1 is MNHEY, CDR2 SVGAGI. CDR3 protein: CASSYSNVRISGEEQFF. The CDR3 nucleotides read TGTGCCAGCAGTTACTCGAATGTTCGTATTAGCGGGGAAGAGCAGTTCTTC.

This clonotype appeared a few times. J is TRBJ2-5 and V is TRBV5-1; D ambiguous. Trimming pared 2 bases from V and 2 bases from J, leaving 7 bases between. Germline CDR1 is SGHRS and CDR2 is YFSETQ. The CDR3 is 13 amino acids. The CDR3 coding sequence is TGCGCCAGCAGCTTCGCAAATCAAGAGACCCAGTACTTC. Protein sequence: CASSFANQETQYF. Based on the CDR3 plus reference TRBV5-1 and TRBJ2-5, the full variable domain is KAGVTQTPRYLIKTRGQQVTLSCSPISGHRSVSWYQQTPGQGLQFLFEYFSETQRNKGNFPGRFSGRQFSNSRSEMNVSTLELGDSALYLCASSFANQETQYFGPGTRLLVL.

This clonotype was counted only a few times. V usage is TRBV3-1 and J usage is TRBJ2-6; D not resolved. The germline CDR1 and CDR2 sequences are LGHDT and YNNKEL (reference sequence). This CDR3 comprises 18 residues. Trimming stripped 1 base from V and 1 base from J, with 14 bases between. This chain's CDR3 is CASSQGPDEVSGANVLTF. In nucleotides, the CDR3 is TGTGCCAGCAGCCAAGGCCCGGACGAGGTGTCTGGGGCCAACGTCCTGACTTTC. The variable domain in full, completed from reference TRBV3-1 and TRBJ2-6, reads DTAVSQTPKYLVTQMGNDKSIKCEQNLGHDTMYWYKQDSKKFLKIMFSYNNKELIINETVPNRFSPKSPDKAHLNLHINSLELGDSAVYFCASSQGPDEVSGANVLTFGAGSRLTVL.

The chain employs TRBV10-2 and TRBJ2-2; 8 nucleotides agree with TRBD1. CDR1 and CDR2 from the germline V gene are WSHSY and SAAADI. V trimming: 8 bases; J trimming: 4 bases; junction bases outside the gene matches: 6. This CDR3 comprises 14 residues. The CDR3 loop reads CASARGQATGELFF. Here the CDR3 DNA reads TGCGCCAGCGCCAGGGGGCAGGCCACCGGGGAGCTGTTTTTT.

This clonotype was seen more than once but under ten times. The V gene is TRBV29-1, the J gene TRBJ1-4; TRBD1 matches at 8 bases. V shed 6 bases, J shed 8 bases, and the junction held 2 bases outside the gene matches. The V gene's germline CDR1 is SQVTM and CDR2 ANQGSEA. The CDR3 covers 11 residues. In DNA form, the CDR3 reads TGCAGCGTGGACAGGGAGGAAAAACTGTTTTTT. Its translation is CSVDREEKLFF.

This clonotype turned up a few times. A much bigger clone sits one base away, suggesting this may be a read error. V is TRBV12-3 or TRBV12-4 and J is TRBJ1-6, with D perhaps TRBD1 (6 bases). This CDR3 is 15 amino acids long. The CDR3 region has the DNA TGTGCCAGCAGTCCTGCGGACAGATCAAATTCACCCCTCCGCTTT. Protein product: CASSPADRSNSPLRF.

J is TRBJ2-5 and V is TRBV7-8; TRBD1 matches 9 bases. The CDR3 consists of 17 residues. In germline, CDR1 is SGHVS, CDR2 FQNEAQ. V trimming: 5 bases; J trimming: 2 bases; junction bases outside the gene matches: 12. The CDR3 loop reads CASSGRGVTGGQETQYF. CDR3 coding DNA: TGTGCCAGCAGCGGGAGAGGTGTGACAGGGGGTCAAGAGACCCAGTACTTC.

As concerns this clonotype: Being one base from a much bigger clone, this may be a read error. The chain links TRBV29-1 to TRBJ1-4; no reliable D call. The germline CDR1 and CDR2 sequences are SQVTM and ANQGSEA. CDR3 length: 10 residues. CDR3 nucleotides: TGCAGCGCTGCTAATGAAAAACTGCTTTTT. Residues: CSAANEKLLF.

Only a few counts were recorded for this clonotype. V usage is TRBV5-5 and J usage is TRBJ2-5; TRBD2 aligns across 12 bases. The V and J ends lost 4 bases and 1 base, in that order; junction bases with no gene match: 5. The germline V gene has CDR1 SGHKS and CDR2 YYEKEE (reference sequence). CDR3 length: 16 residues. The CDR3 loop is CASSLQLAGGQETQYF. The DNA for the CDR3 is TGTGCCAGCAGCCTACAACTAGCGGGGGGCCAAGAGACCCAGTACTTC. Drawing the rest from reference TRBV5-5 and TRBJ2-5, the complete variable domain is DAGVTQSPTHLIKTRGQQVTLRCSPISGHKSVSWYQQVLGQGPQFIFQYYEKEERGRGNFPDRFSARQFPNYSSELNVNALLLGDSALYLCASSLQLAGGQETQYFGPGTRLLVL.

This rearrangement joins TRBV6-5 to TRBJ2-5, with a possible D match to TRBD2 (5 bases). This CDR3 is 14 amino acids long. Between the trimmed V and J ends, which lost 5 bases and 4 bases, there was a span of 14 bases. CDR1 and CDR2 (germline): MNHEY, SVGAGI. CDR3 region: CASSGNIEGETQYF. DNA of the CDR3: TGTGCCAGCAGTGGCAACATCGAGGGAGAGACCCAGTACTTC.

V is TRBV13 and J is TRBJ2-3; D gene unclear. CDR1 and CDR2 (germline): PRHDT, FYEKMQ (reference sequence). The V and J ends lost 0 bases and 1 base respectively, with 20 bases between them. The CDR3 contains 19 residues. CDR3 protein: CASSLGIGPSRSRTDTQYF. DNA for the CDR3: TGTGCCAGCAGCTTAGGTATCGGGCCCTCCAGATCACGCACAGATACGCAGTATTTT.

V and J are TRBV7-2 and TRBJ1-1; D perhaps matches TRBD1 (5 bases). The germline V gene encodes CDR1 SGHTA and CDR2 FQGNSA. CDR3 length: 15 amino acids. The ends were cut back, 5 bases at V and 8 bases at J, with 21 bases in the middle. Here the CDR3 DNA reads TGTGCCAGCAGCCCGGGAGATAGGGACTGGACAGAAGCTTTCTTT. It specifies CASSPGDRDWTEAFF.

Note on this clonotype: One junction end does not reproduce the germline sequence, and a read error may be involved. This chain links TRBV14 with TRBJ2-2, with 8 nucleotides matching TRBD1. CDR1 and CDR2 (germline): SGHDN, FVKESK. There are 14 residues in the CDR3. The CDR3: CASSHTQGAGELFF. The CDR3 DNA sequence: TGTGCCAGTAGCCACACACAGGGGGCCGGGGAGCTGTTTTTT.

This rearrangement joins TRBV7-9 to TRBJ2-5, with unresolved D. The CDR3 extends over 15 amino acids. The germline gives CDR1 SEHNR, CDR2 FQNEAQ (reference sequence). Trimming pared 2 bases from V and 5 bases from J, leaving 15 bases between. The CDR3 sequence is CASSLPDQRRETQYF. CDR3 sequence (DNA): TGTGCCAGCAGCTTACCCGACCAGCGCCGGGAGACCCAGTACTTC.

This chain's CDR3 is CASSEALSDQETQYF. The CDR3 bases are TGTGCCAGCAGTGAAGCGCTGAGCGACCAAGAGACCCAGTACTTC. The gene calls are TRBV2 and TRBJ2-5; no clear D. V lost 0 bases and J lost 0, with 8 bases in between. Germline assignment: CDR1 SNHLY and CDR2 FYNNEI. This CDR3 has 15 amino acids.